The clone carrying this TCR beta chain was observed once. This sample was taken from a study of T cell changes during pregnancy in multiple sclerosis. The CDR3 has 13 amino acids. The germline V and J ends were trimmed by 2 bases and 6 bases, with 8 bases remaining between them. CDR1 is KGHSH and CDR2 is LQKENI in the germline V gene. Sequenced by immunoSEQ multiplex PCR; TCRdb stores in-frame clones only, minus some. This sample yields roughly 70,000 clones, of which 92% are seen a single time; approximately 2.8% belongs to the top ten. The rearrangement uses TRBV18 and TRBJ2-1; D is possibly TRBD1 (5 bases). The sequence was obtained from a female donor in good health, enrolled as a control in a pregnancy study. Source: peripheral blood, taken in the third trimester of pregnancy. The CDR3 protein is CASSPSGRNEQFF. In nucleotides, the CDR3 is TGTGCCAGCTCACCATCAGGGCGCAATGAGCAGTTCTTC.